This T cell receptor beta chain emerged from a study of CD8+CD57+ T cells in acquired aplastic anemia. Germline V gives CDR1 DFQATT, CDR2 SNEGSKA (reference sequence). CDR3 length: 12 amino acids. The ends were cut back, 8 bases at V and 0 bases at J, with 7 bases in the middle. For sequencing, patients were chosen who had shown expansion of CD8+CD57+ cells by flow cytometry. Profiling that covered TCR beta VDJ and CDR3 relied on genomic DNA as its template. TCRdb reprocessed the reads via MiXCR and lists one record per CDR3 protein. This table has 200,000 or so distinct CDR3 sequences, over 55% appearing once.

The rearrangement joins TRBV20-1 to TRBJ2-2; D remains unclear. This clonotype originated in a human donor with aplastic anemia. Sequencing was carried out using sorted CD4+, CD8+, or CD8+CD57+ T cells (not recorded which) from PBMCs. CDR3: CSPLTNTGELFF. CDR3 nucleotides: TGCAGTCCCCTCACGAACACCGGGGAGCTGTTTTTT.